Below are 23 T cell receptor beta chains sequenced from a single sample in a study of blood T cell repertoires in COVID-19. Sequencing was performed with immunoSEQ multiplex PCR; in TCRdb, only in-frame clones are kept and a portion is missing. The data contain about 190,000 clones, around 80% of them seen just once; the ten biggest clones take up 20%. Sequencing was done on a sample of peripheral blood. The receptors were sampled from a human donor in a cohort sampled during active COVID-19.

This clone was detected once. The chain uses TRBV9 and TRBJ1-6, with unresolved D. Germline CDR1 SGDLS, CDR2 YYNGEE. V was shortened by 0 bases and J by 8 bases, with 6 bases between the two germline ends. The CDR3 covers 13 residues. The CDR3 sequence is CASSVGRDSPLHF. The CDR3 DNA reads TGTGCCAGCAGCGTAGGCCGGGATTCACCCCTCCACTTT. Looking up the rest from reference TRBV9 and TRBJ1-6 gives the full variable domain: DSGVTQTPKHLITATGQRVTLRCSPRSGDLSVYWYQQSLDQGLQFLIQYYNGEERAKGNILERFSAQQFPDLHSELNLSSLELGDSALYFCASSVGRDSPLHFGNGTRLTVT.

The chain carries TRBV3-1 (or the pseudogene TRBV3-2) and TRBJ2-7, with 10 bases that match TRBD2. Germline CDR1 and CDR2: LGHDT and YNNKEL (reference sequence). The V segment lost 4 bases and the J segment 0 bases; nucleotides outside the gene matches: 3. This CDR3 has 15 residues. As DNA, the CDR3 is TGTGCCAGCAGCCGTGGACTAGCGGACTCCTACGAGCAGTACTTC. Protein product: CASSRGLADSYEQYF.

The CDR3 coding sequence is TGTGCCAGCAGTGACTCTATCAATTCACCCCTCCACTTT. This encodes CASSDSINSPLHF. The V call is TRBV6-4, the J call TRBJ1-6, with D unresolved. The germline V and J ends were trimmed by 0 bases and 7 bases, with 4 bases remaining between them. Germline V gene data show CDR1 as MRHNA and CDR2 as SNTAGT. The CDR3 totals 13 residues.

V usage is TRBV3-1 (or the pseudogene TRBV3-2) and J usage is TRBJ2-2, with 7 bases lining up with TRBD2. The CDR3 runs 14 residues. CDR1 and CDR2 from the germline V gene are LGHDT and YNNKEL (reference sequence). The trim removed 6 bases at V and 3 bases at J, leaving 4 bases unmatched. The CDR3 DNA reads as TGTGCCAGCAGAGGACTAGGCGACACCGGGGAGCTGTTTTTT. This gives the protein CASRGLGDTGELFF.

The chain links TRBV12-3 or TRBV12-4 to TRBJ2-3, with D possibly matching TRBD2 (6 bases). CDR3 length equals 13 residues. The germline V and J ends were trimmed by 8 bases and 2 bases, with 11 bases remaining between them. The CDR3 DNA sequence: TGTGCCAGCCGGGACTCTCACACAGATACGCAGTATTTT. Its translation: CASRDSHTDTQYF.

This chain uses TRBV27 with TRBJ2-6; D is uncertain. This CDR3 contains 18 residues. Germline loops: CDR1 MNHEY, CDR2 SMNVEV (reference sequence). V lost 2 bases and J lost 0, with 14 bases in between. The CDR3 nucleotides are TGTGCCAGCAGTTTACGACTGGTCACTCTCTCTGGGGCCAACGTCCTGACTTTC. Its protein product is CASSLRLVTLSGANVLTF.

The chain couples TRBV4-1 to TRBJ1-1, with D possibly TRBD1 on 6 matching bases. CDR3 size: 16 residues. Trimming left V 2 bases short and J 1 base short, with 14 bases between. The germline gives CDR1 MGHRA, CDR2 YSYEKL. CDR3: CASSQLMTGPNTEAFF. The CDR3 region has the DNA TGCGCCAGCAGCCAACTTATGACAGGACCGAACACTGAAGCTTTCTTT.

The chain links TRBV18 to TRBJ2-7, with TRBD1 identical over 7 bases. Germline trimming cut 5 bases from V and 0 bases from J; bases unmatched to any gene: 4. Germline lookup yields CDR1 KGHSH and CDR2 LQKENI. The CDR3 sequence is 14 residues long. CDR3 residues: CASSADRSSYEQYF. The CDR3 region has the DNA TGTGCCAGCTCAGCGGACAGGAGCTCCTACGAGCAGTACTTC.

J is TRBJ1-5 and V is TRBV4-1; TRBD1 aligns across 7 bases. There are 14 residues in the CDR3. CDR1 MGHRA and CDR2 YSYEKL come from the germline V gene. V was pared by 4 bases and J by 6 bases, with 6 bases of the junction left unmatched. CDR3 bases: TGCGCCAGCAGCCCTCCAGGGGGTGGTCAGCCCCAGCATTTT. The encoded protein is CASSPPGGGQPQHF.

The V gene is TRBV6-4, the J gene TRBJ2-1; 11 bases match TRBD2. Trimming at V came to 0 bases and at J to 5 bases, leaving 3 bases not matched to a gene. The CDR3 runs 16 residues. Germline V gene data show CDR1 as MRHNA and CDR2 as SNTAGT. This chain's CDR3 is CASSDSIAGGHNEQFF. The DNA for the CDR3 is TGTGCCAGCAGTGACTCGATAGCGGGGGGGCACAATGAGCAGTTCTTC.

This rearrangement joins TRBV7-9 to TRBJ2-7, with 10 bases aligning to TRBD1. V was clipped by 3 bases and J by 6 bases; unmatched bases: 5. Germline values: CDR1 SEHNR, CDR2 FQNEAQ (reference sequence). The CDR3 is 14 amino acids. This CDR3 reads CASSFGGQGSEQYV. CDR3 nucleotide sequence: TGTGCCAGCAGCTTCGGGGGACAGGGGAGCGAGCAGTACGTC.

This clone was picked up a small number of times. V is TRBV9 and J is TRBJ1-2; D ambiguous. Germline values: CDR1 SGDLS, CDR2 YYNGEE. There are 14 residues in the CDR3. The V end was cut by 2 bases, the J end by 7 bases, with 15 bases between. The CDR3: CASSVGSYFGGYTF. In DNA, the CDR3 is TGTGCCAGCAGCGTTGGCAGTTATTTTGGTGGCTACACCTTC.

This clone showed up just once. This chain joins TRBV5-6 and TRBJ2-5; D call uncertain. The CDR3 extends over 11 amino acids. Trimming removed 4 bases from V and 5 bases from J, with 6 bases in between. Germline V gene sequence: CDR1 SGHDT, CDR2 YYEEEE. The CDR3 is CASSKEETQYF. The CDR3 region has the DNA TGTGCCAGCAGCAAGGAGGAGACCCAGTACTTC.

J is TRBJ1-1 and V is TRBV2, with D unclear. CDR3 size: 12 residues. Trimming removed 6 bases at V and 1 base at J, with 6 bases between. Per the germline V gene, CDR1 is SNHLY and CDR2 is FYNNEI. CDR3 region: CASSQSNTEAFF. In DNA, the CDR3 is TGTGCCAGCAGCCAGTCGAACACTGAAGCTTTCTTT. The complete variable domain, with remaining parts taken from reference TRBV2 and TRBJ1-1, reads EPEVTQTPSHQVTQMGQEVILRCVPISNHLYFYWYRQILGQKVEFLVSFYNNEISEKSEIFDDQFSVERPDGSNFTLKIRSTKLEDSAMYFCASSQSNTEAFFGQGTRLTVV.

The chain uses TRBV7-8 and TRBJ2-3; D may be TRBD2 (5 bases). CDR1 SGHVS and CDR2 FQNEAQ come from the germline V gene. Trimming took off 5 bases at V and 5 bases at J, with 17 bases between the two ends. The CDR3 has 15 residues. The CDR3 DNA reads TGTGCCAGCAGCAGACTACAGCCCTCGAGAGATACGCAGTATTTT. As protein: CASSRLQPSRDTQYF.

The CDR3 coding sequence is TGCGCCAGCAGTTCGACGGGGGGCTTCTACGAGCAGTACTTC. Its translation is CASSSTGGFYEQYF. The chain is built from TRBV4-1 and TRBJ2-7; TRBD2 might be the D (7 bases). This CDR3 is 14 amino acids long. V lost 6 bases, J lost 3 bases, and 15 bases lay in between. Germline assignment: CDR1 MGHRA and CDR2 YSYEKL.

This clone was recorded only once. The V call is TRBV9, the J call TRBJ2-1; 12 bases align to TRBD2. This CDR3 contains 16 residues. The germline V gene has CDR1 SGDLS and CDR2 YYNGEE. The J segment lost 3 bases and the V segment lost 4 bases, leaving 5 bases of the junction unmatched. CDR3 DNA sequence: TGTGCCAGCAGCCTACTAGCGGGAGGAAGCTACAATGAGCAGTTCTTC. Translated, it gives CASSLLAGGSYNEQFF. The complete variable domain, with remaining parts taken from reference TRBV9 and TRBJ2-1, reads DSGVTQTPKHLITATGQRVTLRCSPRSGDLSVYWYQQSLDQGLQFLIQYYNGEERAKGNILERFSAQQFPDLHSELNLSSLELGDSALYFCASSLLAGGSYNEQFFGPGTRLTVL.

This chain links TRBV18 with TRBJ2-1; 8 bases are a match to TRBD2. The germline CDR1 and CDR2 sequences are KGHSH and LQKENI. The CDR3 extends over 15 amino acids. V shed 2 bases, J shed 9 bases, and the junction held 9 bases outside the gene matches. The chain's CDR3 is CASSPNGGAEVEQFF. For the CDR3, the DNA is TGTGCCAGCTCACCAAACGGGGGGGCCGAAGTTGAGCAGTTCTTC.

The rearrangement links TRBV19 to TRBJ1-5, with 10 bases identical to TRBD1. The CDR3 covers 16 residues. The germline CDR1 and CDR2 sequences are LNHDA and SQIVND (reference sequence). The J segment lost 6 bases and the V segment lost 5 bases, leaving 10 bases of the junction unmatched. The CDR3 DNA sequence: TGTGCCAGTAGTTTTGCCGGGGGACAGGGGTCTCAGCCCCAGCATTTT. It specifies CASSFAGGQGSQPQHF.

CDR3: CASSNGGNTEAFF. CDR3 in DNA: TGTGCCAGCTCGAACGGCGGGAACACTGAAGCTTTCTTT. The rearrangement links TRBV28 to TRBJ1-1; D ambiguous. Germline loops: CDR1 MDHEN, CDR2 SYDVKM. The V gene lost 8 bases and the J gene lost 1 base, with 11 bases spanning the gap. This CDR3 comprises 13 residues.

This chain connects TRBV18 to TRBJ2-3, with D hard to call. Germline CDR1 reads KGHSH; CDR2 reads LQKENI. V was clipped by 3 bases and J by 2 bases, with 12 bases between them. The CDR3 covers 15 residues. As DNA, the CDR3 is TGTGCCAGCTCACCCCTGTCCCCCCCCACAGATACGCAGTATTTT. This sequence encodes CASSPLSPPTDTQYF. Combining the CDR3 with reference TRBV18 and TRBJ2-3 gives the whole variable domain NAGVMQNPRHLVRRRGQEARLRCSPMKGHSHVYWYRQLPEEGLKFMVYLQKENIIDESGMPKERFSAEFPKEGPSILRIQQVVRGDSAAYFCASSPLSPPTDTQYFGPGTRLTVL.

V is TRBV4-2 and J is TRBJ2-1; the match to TRBD2 covers 11 bases. This CDR3 spans 17 amino acids. V gave up 0 bases and J gave up 7 bases; unmatched junction bases: 8. The V gene's germline CDR1 is LGHNA and CDR2 YNFKEQ. CDR3 protein: CASSQERSLAGVNEQFF. The DNA for the CDR3 is TGTGCCAGCAGCCAAGAGAGGTCACTAGCGGGAGTTAATGAGCAGTTCTTC.

The gene calls are TRBV19 and TRBJ1-6; a possible D gene is TRBD1 (5 bases). In germline, CDR1 is LNHDA, CDR2 SQIVND (reference sequence). The CDR3 sequence is 14 residues long. V gave up 7 bases and J gave up 6 bases, with 13 bases separating them. The CDR3, as DNA: TGTGCCAGTAACCCCCGACAGCCTAATTCACCCCTCCACTTT. This translates into CASNPRQPNSPLHF.